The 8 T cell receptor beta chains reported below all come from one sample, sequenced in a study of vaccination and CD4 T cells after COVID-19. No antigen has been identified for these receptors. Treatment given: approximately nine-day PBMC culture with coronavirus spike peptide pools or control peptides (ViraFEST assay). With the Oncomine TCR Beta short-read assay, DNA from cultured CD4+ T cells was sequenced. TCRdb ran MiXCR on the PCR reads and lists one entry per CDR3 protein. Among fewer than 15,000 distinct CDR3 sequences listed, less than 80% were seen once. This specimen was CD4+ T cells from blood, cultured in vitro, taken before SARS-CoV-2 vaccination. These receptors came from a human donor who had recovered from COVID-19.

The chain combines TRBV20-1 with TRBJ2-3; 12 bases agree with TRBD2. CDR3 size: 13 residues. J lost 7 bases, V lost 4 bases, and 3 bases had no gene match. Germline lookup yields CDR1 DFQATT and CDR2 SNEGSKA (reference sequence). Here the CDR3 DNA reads TGCAGTGCTATATGGACTAGCGGGAATACGCAGTATTTT. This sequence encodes CSAIWTSGNTQYF.

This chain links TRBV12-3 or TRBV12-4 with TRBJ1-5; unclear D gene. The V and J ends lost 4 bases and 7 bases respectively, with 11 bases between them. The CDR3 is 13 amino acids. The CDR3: CASSSALLQPQHF. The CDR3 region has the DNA TGTGCCAGCAGTTCTGCCTTATTGCAGCCCCAGCATTTT.

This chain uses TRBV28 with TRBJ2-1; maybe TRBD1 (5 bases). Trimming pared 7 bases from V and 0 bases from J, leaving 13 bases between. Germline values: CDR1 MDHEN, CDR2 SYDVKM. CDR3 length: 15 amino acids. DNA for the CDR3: TGTGCCAGCACTAAAACAGGAGTCTCCTACAATGAGCAGTTCTTC. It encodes CASTKTGVSYNEQFF.

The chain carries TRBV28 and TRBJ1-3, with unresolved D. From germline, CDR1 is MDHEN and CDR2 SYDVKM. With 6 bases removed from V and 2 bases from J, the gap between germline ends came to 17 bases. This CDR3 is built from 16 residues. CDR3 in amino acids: CASSRFTGRTGNTIYF. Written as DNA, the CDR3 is TGTGCCAGCAGCAGATTTACCGGCAGAACTGGAAACACCATATATTTT.

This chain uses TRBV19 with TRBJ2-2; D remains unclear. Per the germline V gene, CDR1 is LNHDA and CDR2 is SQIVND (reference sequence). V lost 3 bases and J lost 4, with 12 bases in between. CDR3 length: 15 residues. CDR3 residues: CASSMYGSSTGELFF. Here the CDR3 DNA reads TGTGCCAGTAGTATGTATGGGTCGTCCACCGGGGAGCTGTTTTTT.

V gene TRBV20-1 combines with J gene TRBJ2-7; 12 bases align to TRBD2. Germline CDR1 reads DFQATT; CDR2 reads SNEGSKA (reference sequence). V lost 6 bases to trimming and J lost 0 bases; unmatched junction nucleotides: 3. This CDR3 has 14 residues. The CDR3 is CSAASGRASYEQYF. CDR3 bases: TGCAGTGCCGCTAGCGGGAGGGCCTCCTACGAGCAGTACTTC.

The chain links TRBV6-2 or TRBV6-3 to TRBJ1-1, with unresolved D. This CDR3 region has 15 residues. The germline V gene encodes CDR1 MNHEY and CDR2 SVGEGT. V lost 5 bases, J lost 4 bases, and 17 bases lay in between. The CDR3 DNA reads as TGTGCCAGCAGTAAGAAGGTTGGTTTGGGCACTGAAGCTTTCTTT. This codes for CASSKKVGLGTEAFF.

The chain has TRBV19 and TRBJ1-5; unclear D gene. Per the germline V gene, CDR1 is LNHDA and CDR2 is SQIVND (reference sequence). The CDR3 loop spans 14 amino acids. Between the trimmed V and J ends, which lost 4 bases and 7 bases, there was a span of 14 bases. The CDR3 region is CASSSGREGQPQHF. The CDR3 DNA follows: TGTGCCAGTAGTAGTGGACGCGAAGGACAGCCCCAGCATTTT.